Presented here are 18 T cell receptor beta chains from one specimen sequenced in a study of blood T cells in healthy people across ages. The authors ran a second PCR of about 6 to 11 cycles using a sample-barcoded 5' primer and a J-beta primer mix. TCRdb ran MiXCR on the 5' RACE reads and lists one entry per CDR3 protein. This sample yields about 940,000 distinct CDR3 sequences, of which 48% are seen a single time; roughly 13% belongs to the top ten. Sequenced: blood. The receptors here all came from a man aged 25-40 years in good health.

The rearrangement links TRBV2 to TRBJ2-7; 7 nucleotides agree with TRBD1. CDR3 size: 14 residues. V shed 6 bases and J 0 bases; nucleotides not matched to a gene: 5. The germline V gene encodes CDR1 SNHLY and CDR2 FYNNEI. CDR3 sequence: CASSRQGPSYEQYF. As DNA, the CDR3 is TGTGCCAGCAGCCGACAGGGTCCCTCCTACGAGCAGTACTTC.

V gene TRBV27 combines with J gene TRBJ1-1; no definite D call. CDR3 length equals 13 residues. V gave up 5 bases and J gave up 0 bases, with 7 bases separating them. Germline CDR1 is MNHEY and CDR2 is SMNVEV (reference sequence). The CDR3 DNA follows: TGTGCCAGCAGTCAGATCCTGAACACTGAAGCTTTCTTT. Translated: CASSQILNTEAFF.

This clonotype was seen a handful of times. The chain couples TRBV5-1 to TRBJ2-1, with 11 bases fitting TRBD2. V was clipped by 4 bases and J by 9 bases; unmatched bases: 6. Per the germline V gene, CDR1 is SGHRS and CDR2 is YFSETQ. This CDR3 contains 14 residues. The CDR3 protein is CASSDSGGAGEQFF. The CDR3 DNA sequence: TGCGCCAGCAGCGATAGCGGGGGGGCCGGTGAGCAGTTCTTC.

The CDR3 is CASSSPNGELFF. As DNA, the CDR3 is TGTGCCAGCAGTTCCCCCAACGGGGAGCTGTTTTTT. The rearrangement joins TRBV6-2 or TRBV6-3 to TRBJ2-2; no reliable D call. The CDR3 has 12 amino acids. Trimming removed 4 bases at V and 7 bases at J, with 7 bases between. CDR1 is MNHEY, CDR2 SVGEGT, per germline.

V and J are TRBV6-6 and TRBJ2-5, with a tentative D call TRBD1 (5 bases). TRBJ2-7 matches the DNA end more closely, so the J call is doubtful. The V gene's germline CDR1 is MNHNY and CDR2 SVGAGI (reference sequence). CDR3 size: 14 residues. CDR3 loop: CASILGQVSDEQYF. The CDR3 nucleotides are TGTGCCAGCATCTTGGGGCAGGTCTCTGACGAGCAGTACTTC.

The chain joins TRBV5-1 to TRBJ2-7, with 10 bases fitting TRBD1. The CDR3 has 16 amino acids. Unmatched junction bases numbered 11, after V lost 2 bases and J lost 6 bases. The germline CDR1 and CDR2 sequences are SGHRS and YFSETQ. The DNA of the CDR3 is TGCGCCAGCAGCTTCGGGACAGGGGCCCCTCGGTTCGAGCAGTACTTC. Amino acid sequence: CASSFGTGAPRFEQYF.

The genes are TRBV11-2 and TRBJ1-4; TRBD1 aligns across 9 bases. V shed 4 bases and J 8 bases; nucleotides not matched to a gene: 5. The CDR3 spans 14 residues. The germline V gene encodes CDR1 SGHAT and CDR2 FQNNGV. The CDR3 region has the DNA TGTGCCAGCAGCTCCACAGGGGGCAAAGAAAAACTGTTTTTT. Amino acids: CASSSTGGKEKLFF.

This clonotype was detected only a few times. The rearrangement uses TRBV27 and TRBJ2-3; 7 nucleotides line up with TRBD2. This CDR3 spans 14 amino acids. In germline, CDR1 is MNHEY, CDR2 SMNVEV (reference sequence). J gave up 3 bases and V 3 bases, and 3 bases lay outside the gene matches. CDR3 nucleotides: TGTGCCAGCAGTTTTAATAGCGGGACAGATACGCAGTATTTT. It yields the protein CASSFNSGTDTQYF.

This clonotype was counted between two and nine times. The CDR3: CASTRDRGGDEQFF. The CDR3 coding sequence is TGCGCCAGCACCCGGGACAGGGGGGGCGATGAGCAGTTCTTC. The rearrangement uses TRBV5-1 and TRBJ2-1; the match to TRBD1 covers 11 bases. This CDR3 region has 14 residues. Trimming removed 6 bases from V and 8 bases from J; junction bases left unmatched: 7. In germline, CDR1 is SGHRS, CDR2 YFSETQ.

The V gene is TRBV20-1, the J gene TRBJ2-7; D is unclear. The V gene lost 7 bases and the J gene lost 0 bases, with 7 bases spanning the gap. CDR1 and CDR2 from the germline V gene are DFQATT and SNEGSKA (reference sequence). This CDR3 is 11 amino acids long. The CDR3 bases are TGCAGTGGAGAGTCCTCCTACGAGCAGTACTTC. This encodes CSGESSYEQYF.

The rearrangement uses TRBV29-1 and TRBJ2-2; D tentatively reads TRBD1 or TRBD2 (6 bases each). The CDR3 has 14 amino acids. CDR1 is SQVTM, CDR2 ANQGSEA, per germline. V lost 2 bases and J lost 7, with 14 bases in between. CDR3 sequence reads: CSVEIGGTGGELFF. In DNA form, the CDR3 reads TGCAGCGTTGAAATAGGGGGGACCGGCGGGGAGCTGTTTTTT.

CDR3 sequence reads: CASSQVWTGGDVYEQYF. The CDR3 DNA reads TGTGCCAGCAGCCAAGTCTGGACAGGGGGGGATGTCTACGAGCAGTACTTC. The chain uses TRBV3-1 and TRBJ2-7, with 10 bases identical to TRBD1. V dropped 1 base and J dropped 3; count of bases not matched to a gene: 9. The germline CDR1 and CDR2 sequences are LGHDT and YNNKEL (reference sequence). The CDR3 contains 17 residues.

The rearrangement links TRBV29-1 to TRBJ2-5, with D possibly being TRBD1 or TRBD2 (5 bases each). The germline V gene has CDR1 SQVTM and CDR2 ANQGSEA. With 2 bases removed from V and 7 bases from J, the gap between germline ends came to 8 bases. The CDR3 length is 11 residues. The CDR3 DNA reads TGCAGCGTTGAAAGGGGAGCGACCCAGTACTTC. Translated: CSVERGATQYF.

This clonotype was seen more than once but under ten times. This rearrangement joins TRBV6-1 to TRBJ2-1, with D perhaps TRBD1 (5 bases). The V end lost 6 bases, the J end lost 0 bases, and 12 bases lay between the germline ends. Per the germline V gene, CDR1 is MNHNS and CDR2 is SASEGT. The CDR3 runs 15 residues. CDR3: CASRSGFSSYNEQFF. The DNA for the CDR3 is TGTGCCAGCAGATCAGGGTTTAGCTCCTACAATGAGCAGTTCTTC.

The V and J genes are TRBV30 and TRBJ2-4; possibly TRBD1 for D (5 bases). The CDR3 totals 16 residues. Trimming took off 2 bases at V and 0 bases at J, with 14 bases between the two ends. CDR1 and CDR2 (germline): GTSNPN, SVGIG (reference sequence). This CDR3 reads CAWSRDRTLAKNIQYF. CDR3 nucleotides: TGTGCCTGGAGTCGAGACAGAACACTAGCCAAAAACATTCAGTACTTC.

This clonotype was observed a handful of times. The genes are TRBV11-1 and TRBJ2-1, with 8 nucleotides matching TRBD1. This CDR3 spans 15 amino acids. V shed 1 base and J 8 bases; nucleotides not matched to a gene: 7. The germline V gene has CDR1 SGHAT and CDR2 FQDESV (reference sequence). CDR3 amino acids: CASSLGTGFLDEQFF. CDR3 DNA sequence: TGTGCCAGCAGCTTAGGGACAGGGTTCCTAGATGAGCAGTTCTTC.

The chain joins TRBV18 to TRBJ2-3, with 7 bases matching TRBD2. J was trimmed by 6 bases and V by 0 bases; bases with no gene match: 9. Germline lookup yields CDR1 KGHSH and CDR2 LQKENI. CDR3 length equals 16 residues. The CDR3 sequence is CASSPPTSRRWDTQYF. CDR3 bases: TGTGCCAGCTCACCACCGACTAGCCGAAGGTGGGATACGCAGTATTTT.

This clonotype was recorded once. This chain joins TRBV9 and TRBJ2-3, with 8 positions matching TRBD2. CDR3 size: 17 residues. J lost 0 bases, V lost 0 bases, and 6 bases had no gene match. Germline values: CDR1 SGDLS, CDR2 YYNGEE. CDR3 coding DNA: TGTGCCAGCAGCGTAGATCCAGCGGGGGCTAGCACAGATACGCAGTATTTT. Translating gives CASSVDPAGASTDTQYF.